Here is one T cell receptor beta chain with its context. What it recognizes is unknown. This entry comes from a study of cytomegalovirus exposure and HLA in healthy donors. Study in general: As released early, the data held about 85 million unique TCRs from HLA-typed donors.

Use of 60 Vbeta and 13 Jbeta primers characterized the PCR. The repertoire was sequenced with immunoSEQ multiplex PCR; TCRdb's copy has only in-frame clones and lacks some. The data show some 150,000 clones, approximately 80% seen once. The V end lost 1 base, the J end lost 4 bases, and 14 bases lay between the germline ends. The germline V gene has CDR1 LGHNA and CDR2 YNFKEQ. The CDR3 contains 16 residues. Study results and limitations: When analyzed later, a missense DCLRE1C variant was found to be linked to TCR beta V- and J-gene trimming. Prior analysis indicated that the majority of TCR beta V segments exhibited productivity approximately 90% or approximately 30% of the time.

This receptor was identified in a woman in her thirties or forties in good health and CMV-seronegative. The sequencing sample was made of PBMCs. J is TRBJ2-1 and V is TRBV4-2, with TRBD2 as a possible D gene (5 bases). Written as DNA, the CDR3 is TGTGCCAGCAGCCAAGGACGCAGCGGCCTGTACAATGAGCAGTTCTTC. It is translated as CASSQGRSGLYNEQFF.